This TCR beta chain was recovered during a study of beta chain features in type 1 diabetes. Whole-study results and caveats: All four CD4+ subsets of Type 1 diabetes patients contained TCRB CDR3s that were moderately but significantly shorter.

This clone came up a few times. Its target is unknown. The authors reverse transcribed all of the isolated RNA, so sequencing captured expressed TCRB transcripts. Measured with immunoSEQ multiplex PCR; TCRdb has only the in-frame clones, and not every one. The sample lists hundreds of thousands of clones, more than 13% occurring once. V was trimmed by 2 bases and J by 0 bases, leaving 6 bases between them. CDR1 and CDR2 from the germline V gene are SGHNT and YYREEE (reference sequence). This CDR3 comprises 14 residues. Sequenced: naive CD4+ T cells from blood. This chain uses TRBV5-4 with TRBJ1-5; the D gene is possibly TRBD1 (6 bases). This sequence originates from a young man with type 1 diabetes. The CDR3 loop reads CASSLQGSNQPQHF. The CDR3 DNA reads TGTGCCAGCAGCTTACAGGGTAGCAATCAGCCCCAGCATTTT.